This is a list of T cell receptor beta chains from one sample in a study of beta chain features in type 1 diabetes. The method was immunoSEQ multiplex PCR; TCRdb's version includes in-frame clones alone and lacks a portion of them. The sample has hundreds of thousands of clones; roughly 12% are singletons. The sample consisted of naive CD4+ T cells from blood. The receptors were gathered from a woman aged 18-29 years with type 1 diabetes. The CDR3 runs from the conserved cysteine through the conserved F or W. The D gene is left open where the match is weak. The size of a clone is reported for some rows only, either as once, few or many, or as a class for expanded clones.

D | J | V | size | CDR3 | DNA
. | TRBJ1-5 | TRBV7-2 | . | CASSLDGPQHF | TGTGCCAGCAGCTTAGACGGGCCCCAGCATTTT
. | TRBJ2-7 | TRBV29-1 | . | CSVERPGDEQYF | TGCAGCGTTGAACGGCCAGGGGACGAGCAGTACTTC
. | TRBJ2-7 | TRBV27 | . | CASSGGAGRYEQYF | TGTGCCAGCAGTGGGGGGGCAGGGAGGTACGAGCAGTACTTC
. | TRBJ2-1 | TRBV30 | few | CAWNRESYNEQFF | TGTGCCTGGAACCGCGAATCCTACAATGAGCAGTTCTTC
TRBD2 | TRBJ2-7 | TRBV28 | few | CASRTSGSSYEQYF | TGTGCCAGCAGAACTAGCGGAAGCTCCTACGAGCAGTACTTC
TRBD1 | TRBJ2-2 | TRBV13 | . | CASRFGQGASNTGELFF | TGTGCCAGCAGATTCGGACAGGGGGCTTCGAACACCGGGGAGCTGTTTTTT
. | TRBJ1-2 | TRBV6-6 | few | CASSLDGRYGYTF | TGTGCCAGCAGCCTTGACGGGAGATATGGCTACACCTTC
TRBD2 | TRBJ2-7 | TRBV7-9 | few | CASSLAVSGGYEQYF | TGTGCCAGCAGCTTAGCAGTTAGCGGGGGCTACGAGCAGTACTTC
. | TRBJ2-2 | TRBV7-8 | . | CASSEGLGRTGELFF | TGTGCCAGCAGCGAAGGGTTGGGGCGCACCGGGGAGCTGTTTTTT
. | TRBJ2-7 | TRBV7-2 | . | CASSRTLTDYEQYF | TGTGCCAGCAGCCGGACACTGACCGACTACGAGCAGTACTTC
. | TRBJ1-1 | TRBV2 | . | CASSESGGYTEAFF | TGTGCCAGCAGCGAGAGCGGGGGTTACACTGAAGCTTTCTTT
. | TRBJ1-4 | TRBV7-6 | . | CASSFIAEKLFF | TGTGCCAGCAGCTTTATAGCGGAAAAACTGTTTTTT